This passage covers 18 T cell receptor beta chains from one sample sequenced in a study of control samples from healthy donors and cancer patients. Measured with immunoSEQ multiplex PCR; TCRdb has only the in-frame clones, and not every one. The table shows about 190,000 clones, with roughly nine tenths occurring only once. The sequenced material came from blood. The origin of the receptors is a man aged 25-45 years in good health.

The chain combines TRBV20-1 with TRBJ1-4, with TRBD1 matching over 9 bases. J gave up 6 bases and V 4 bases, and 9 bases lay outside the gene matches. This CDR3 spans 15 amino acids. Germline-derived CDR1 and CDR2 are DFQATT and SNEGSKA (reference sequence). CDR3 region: CSATDTGGADEKLFF. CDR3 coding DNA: TGCAGTGCTACTGATACAGGGGGCGCAGATGAAAAACTGTTTTTT.

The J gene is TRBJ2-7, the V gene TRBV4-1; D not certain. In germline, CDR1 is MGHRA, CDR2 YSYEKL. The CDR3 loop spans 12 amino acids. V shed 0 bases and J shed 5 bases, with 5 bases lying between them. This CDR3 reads CASSQEGNEQYF. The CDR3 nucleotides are TGCGCCAGCAGCCAAGAGGGGAACGAGCAGTACTTC.

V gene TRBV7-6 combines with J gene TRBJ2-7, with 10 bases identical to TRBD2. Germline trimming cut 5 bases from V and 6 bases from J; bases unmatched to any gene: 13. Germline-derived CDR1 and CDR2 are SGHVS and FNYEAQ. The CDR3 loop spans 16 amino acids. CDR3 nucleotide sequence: TGTGCCAGCAGCCTCCAGAGCGGGGGGGCTCAAACCGAGCAGTACTTC. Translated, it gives CASSLQSGGAQTEQYF.

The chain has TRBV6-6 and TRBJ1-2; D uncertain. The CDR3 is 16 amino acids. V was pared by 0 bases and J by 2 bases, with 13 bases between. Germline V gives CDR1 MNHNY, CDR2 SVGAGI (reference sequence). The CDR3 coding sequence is TGTGCCAGCAGTTACTCGATATCAAGAGTAAACTATGGCTACACCTTC. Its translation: CASSYSISRVNYGYTF.

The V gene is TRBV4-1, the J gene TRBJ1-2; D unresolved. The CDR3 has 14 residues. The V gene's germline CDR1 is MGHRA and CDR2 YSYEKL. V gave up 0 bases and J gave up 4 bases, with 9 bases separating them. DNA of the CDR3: TGCGCCAGCAGCCAAGATCGGGGTATCTATGGCTACACCTTC. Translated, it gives CASSQDRGIYGYTF.

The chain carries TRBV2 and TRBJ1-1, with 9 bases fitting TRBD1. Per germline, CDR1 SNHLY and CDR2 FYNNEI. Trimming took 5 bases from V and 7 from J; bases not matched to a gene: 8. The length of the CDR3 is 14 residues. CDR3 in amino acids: CASSKGRQGGEAFF. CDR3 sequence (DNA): TGTGCCAGCAGTAAGGGTAGACAGGGGGGTGAAGCTTTCTTT.

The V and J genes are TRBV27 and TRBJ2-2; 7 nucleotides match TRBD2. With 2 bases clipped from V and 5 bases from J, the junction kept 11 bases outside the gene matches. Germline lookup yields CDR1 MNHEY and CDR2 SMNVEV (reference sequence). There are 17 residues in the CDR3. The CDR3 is CASSLRGRLAETGELFF. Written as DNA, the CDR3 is TGTGCCAGCAGTTTAAGGGGTAGGCTAGCGGAGACCGGGGAGCTGTTTTTT.

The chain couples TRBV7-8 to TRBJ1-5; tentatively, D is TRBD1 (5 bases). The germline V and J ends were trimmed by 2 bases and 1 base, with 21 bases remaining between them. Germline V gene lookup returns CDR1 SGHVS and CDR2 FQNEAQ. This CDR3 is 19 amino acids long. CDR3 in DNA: TGTGCCAGCAGCTTAATAGGTCAAAGGGGAGGTTCCAGCAATCAGCCCCAGCATTTT. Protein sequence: CASSLIGQRGGSSNQPQHF.

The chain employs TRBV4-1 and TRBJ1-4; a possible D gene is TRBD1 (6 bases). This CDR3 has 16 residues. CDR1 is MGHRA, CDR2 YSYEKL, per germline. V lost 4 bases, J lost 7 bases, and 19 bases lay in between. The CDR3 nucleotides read TGCGCCAGCAGCCCAGAGTTCGGGACATTAAGTGAAAAACTGTTTTTT. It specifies CASSPEFGTLSEKLFF.

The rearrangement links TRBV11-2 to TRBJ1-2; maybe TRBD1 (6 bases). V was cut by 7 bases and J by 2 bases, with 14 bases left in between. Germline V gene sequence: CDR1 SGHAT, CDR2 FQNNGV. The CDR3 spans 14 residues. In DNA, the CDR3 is TGTGCCAGCACTATAGGGGGTTTGAACTATGGCTACACCTTC. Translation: CASTIGGLNYGYTF. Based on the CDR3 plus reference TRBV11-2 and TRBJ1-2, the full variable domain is EAGVAQSPRYKIIEKRQSVAFWCNPISGHATLYWYQQILGQGPKLLIQFQNNGVVDDSQLPKDRFSAERLKGVDSTLKIQPAKLEDSAVYLCASTIGGLNYGYTFGSGTRLTVV.

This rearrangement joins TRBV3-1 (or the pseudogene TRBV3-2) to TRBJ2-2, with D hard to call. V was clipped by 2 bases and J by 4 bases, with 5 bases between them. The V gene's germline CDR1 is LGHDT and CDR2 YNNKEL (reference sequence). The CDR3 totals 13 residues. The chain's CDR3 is CASSQRITGELFF. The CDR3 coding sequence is TGTGCCAGCAGCCAAAGAATCACCGGGGAGCTGTTTTTT.

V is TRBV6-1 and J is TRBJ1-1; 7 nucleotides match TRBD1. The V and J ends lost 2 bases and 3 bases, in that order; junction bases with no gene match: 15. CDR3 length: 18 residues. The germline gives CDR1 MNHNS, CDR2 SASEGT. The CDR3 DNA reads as TGTGCCAGCAGTGAAATAAGGGACAGAGTGCGCAAAGACACTGAAGCTTTCTTT. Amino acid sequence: CASSEIRDRVRKDTEAFF.

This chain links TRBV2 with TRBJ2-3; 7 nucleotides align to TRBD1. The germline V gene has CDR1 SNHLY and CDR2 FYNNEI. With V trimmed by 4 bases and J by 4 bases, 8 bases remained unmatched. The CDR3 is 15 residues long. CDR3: CASSARQGLPDTQYF. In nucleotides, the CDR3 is TGTGCCAGCAGTGCTCGACAGGGCCTTCCAGATACGCAGTATTTT.

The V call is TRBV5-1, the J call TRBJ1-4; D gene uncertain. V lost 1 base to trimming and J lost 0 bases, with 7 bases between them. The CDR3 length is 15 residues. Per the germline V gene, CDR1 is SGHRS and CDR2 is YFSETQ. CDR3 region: CASSLRGTTNEKLFF. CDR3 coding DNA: TGCGCCAGCAGCTTGCGGGGAACAACTAATGAAAAACTGTTTTTT.

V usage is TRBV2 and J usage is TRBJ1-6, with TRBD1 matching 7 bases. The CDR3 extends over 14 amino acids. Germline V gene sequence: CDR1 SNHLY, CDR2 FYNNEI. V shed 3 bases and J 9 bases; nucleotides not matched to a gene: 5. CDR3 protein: CASSEVRGSSPLHF. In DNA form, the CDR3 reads TGTGCCAGCAGTGAGGTCAGGGGGTCTTCACCCCTCCACTTT.

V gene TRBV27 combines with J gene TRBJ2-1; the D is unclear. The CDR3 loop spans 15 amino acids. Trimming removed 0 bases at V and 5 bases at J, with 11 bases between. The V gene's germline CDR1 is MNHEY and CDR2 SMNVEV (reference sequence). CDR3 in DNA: TGTGCCAGCAGTTTATCGCCCCAGGCCGACAATGAGCAGTTCTTC. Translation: CASSLSPQADNEQFF.

As DNA, the CDR3 is TGTGCCAGCAGCCACGGACAATTTACTAGCGGGGGGGCCGGTGAGCAGTTCTTC. Translated: CASSHGQFTSGGAGEQFF. This chain uses TRBV5-4 with TRBJ2-1; 13 nucleotides align to TRBD2. The CDR3 totals 18 residues. J was trimmed by 9 bases and V by 4 bases; bases with no gene match: 16. Germline CDR1 reads SGHNT; CDR2 reads YYREEE (reference sequence).

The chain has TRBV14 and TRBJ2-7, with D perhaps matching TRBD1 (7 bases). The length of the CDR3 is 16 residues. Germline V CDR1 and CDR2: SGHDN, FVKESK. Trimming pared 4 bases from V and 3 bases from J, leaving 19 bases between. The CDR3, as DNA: TGTGCCAGCAGCCCCTGGGGGGAGCAGGGGGACTACGAGCAGTACTTC. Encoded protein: CASSPWGEQGDYEQYF.